This TCR beta chain was captured in a study of T cells in Graves' hyperthyroidism and ophthalmopathy (dated by TCRdb to the late 2010s). Regarding the study in general: Peripheral blood was sampled at the time of initial diagnosis, prior to any treatment. TCR V-J signatures able to tell the groups apart were searched for in a discovery cohort of 90 to 100 patients, of whom more than 40 had Graves' ophthalmopathy and some 60 had stable Graves' hyperthyroidism. After sampling, hyperthyroidism patients received methimazole starting at 30 mg daily, and ophthalmopathy patients received high-dose intravenous methylprednisolone. For training and testing, the 100 or so patients in the discovery cohort were randomly divided in a 7:3 ratio. The study also compared thyroid tissue and blood T-cell repertoires from five or six Graves' hyperthyroidism patients. According to the paper, TCR Vbeta CDR3 sequencing was carried out on approximately 140 peripheral blood samples, which came from more than 40 ophthalmopathy, under 85 hyperthyroidism and some 17 progressor patients. Whether ophthalmopathy could be predicted prospectively was tested in an independent validation cohort made up of 18 to 20 hyperthyroidism patients plus 17 patients who later progressed to ophthalmopathy. Results and caveats for the whole study, not just this receptor: Sample size was not statistically predetermined, and blinding of investigators to group allocation was not performed. Most expanded thyroid clonotypes (frequency above 0.001) were also found in blood, which suggests that blood repertoires may mirror thyroid immune responses. Ophthalmopathy was separated from stable hyperthyroidism by a 13 V-J signature model, with over 85% sensitivity and roughly 81% specificity obtained in cross-validation and 80%/75% obtained in testing. During validation, the model predicted progression to ophthalmopathy a median of approximately 6 months ahead of onset, with almost 71% sensitivity and less than 85% specificity.

The TCR beta CDR3 regions were amplified from the RNA transcripts. The first round of RT-PCR for the TCR CDR3 was performed with the HTBI primer set and the Qiagen OneStep RT-PCR kit. Libraries were constructed in a second round of multiplex PCR, after which size selection and purification were performed. Sequencing of the libraries was done on an Illumina HiSeq2000 using paired-end 100 bp reads. The original pipeline was this. Raw data were processed with SOAPnuke, discarding reads with adapters, uncalled bases, mean Phred below 15, or no exact constant-primer or identifier match. COPE v1.2.5 was used to merge high-quality paired reads, and clonotypes were defined as unique nucleotide sequences. MiTCR v1.1 was used to align clonotypes to the IMGT TRBV, TRBD and TRBJ reference segments. Only V-J combinations with frequency above 0.0001, covering about 99% of repertoires, were analysed. A TCS score was defined as the ratio between F50 (clonal expansion) and ExV (chaos), using BLOSUM62-based TCRdist between CDR3 peptides within each V-J. Welch's t-statistics and random forest reduced around 520 V-J features to 13, which were used in a naive Bayes classifier (R e1071). TCRdb reprocessing: public reads trimmed at Q25 with fastp, clones called with MiXCR, in-frame beta chains kept. Every entry covers one CDR3 protein and lists the most common genes and DNA from its rows. TCRdb's processing, not the authors' own work, is the source of the V and J calls. Across this sample there are around 500,000 distinct CDR3 sequences, with approximately 14% seen only once. Less than 20% of the sample lies in the top ten.

Trimming takes 5 bases from V and 1 base from J, and the germline ends sit 15 bases apart. CDR1 is given as SGHAT and CDR2 as FQNNGV, both from the germline V gene. Inclusive of the bounding cysteine and phenylalanine, the CDR3 is 16 residues long. The CDR3 DNA has 48 bases and is translated from base 1. This clonotype was seen repeatedly, ten times or more. The antigen it recognizes is unknown. Per-base qualities were not stored, and no clone one base away is much larger. A patient counted as having stable Graves' hyperthyroidism if no progression to ophthalmopathy occurred over 18 months of follow-up. Hyperthyroidism patients were newly diagnosed, had a disease duration of under 2 months, and were aged 18 to 65 years. Exclusion was applied to patients with uncontrolled infections, other autoimmune diseases, pregnancy or lactation. Clinical symptoms, serum thyroxine and TRAb, thyroid ultrasound, and orbital computed tomography formed the basis for the diagnoses. Ficoll-Paque density gradient centrifugation was used to isolate PBMCs from about 10 ml of fresh peripheral blood. Trizol reagent was used to extract total RNA, and RNA quality was then checked on an Agilent 2100 Bioanalyzer.

This TCR was sampled from a young woman with Graves' hyperthyroidism. Sequenced material: blood. The sequence joins TRBV11-2 to TRBJ2-4; too little of a D gene remains to name it. The CDR3 sequence is CASSPSRGLAKNIQYF. Read as DNA, the sequence is TGTGCCAGCAGCCCCAGCAGAGGATTGGCCAAAAACATTCAGTACTTC.